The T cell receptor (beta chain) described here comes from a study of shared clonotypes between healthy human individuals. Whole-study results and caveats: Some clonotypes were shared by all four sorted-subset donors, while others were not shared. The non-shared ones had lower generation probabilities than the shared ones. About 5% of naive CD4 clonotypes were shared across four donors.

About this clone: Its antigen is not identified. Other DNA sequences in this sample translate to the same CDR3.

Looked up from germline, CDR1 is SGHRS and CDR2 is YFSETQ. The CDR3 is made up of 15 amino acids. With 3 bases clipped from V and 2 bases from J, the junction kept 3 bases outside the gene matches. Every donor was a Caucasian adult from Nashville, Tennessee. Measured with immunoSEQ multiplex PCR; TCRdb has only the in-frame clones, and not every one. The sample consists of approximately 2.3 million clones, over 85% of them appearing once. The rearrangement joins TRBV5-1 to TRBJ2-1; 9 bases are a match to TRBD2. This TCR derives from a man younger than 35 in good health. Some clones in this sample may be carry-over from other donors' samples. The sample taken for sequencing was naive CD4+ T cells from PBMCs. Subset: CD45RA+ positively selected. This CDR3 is CASSSSGDTYNEQFF. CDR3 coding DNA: TGCGCCAGCAGCTCTAGCGGGGATACCTACAATGAGCAGTTCTTC.